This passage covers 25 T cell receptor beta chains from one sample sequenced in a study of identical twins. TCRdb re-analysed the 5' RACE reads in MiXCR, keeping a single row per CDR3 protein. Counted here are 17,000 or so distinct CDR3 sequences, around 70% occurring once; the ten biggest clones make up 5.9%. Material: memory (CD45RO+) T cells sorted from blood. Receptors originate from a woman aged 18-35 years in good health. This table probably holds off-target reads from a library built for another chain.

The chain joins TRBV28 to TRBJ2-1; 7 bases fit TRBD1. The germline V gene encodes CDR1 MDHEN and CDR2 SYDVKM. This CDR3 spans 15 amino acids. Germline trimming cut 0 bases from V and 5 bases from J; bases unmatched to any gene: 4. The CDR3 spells CASSLWATGHNEQFF. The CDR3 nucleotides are TGTGCCAGCAGTTTATGGGCGACAGGGCACAATGAGCAGTTCTTC.

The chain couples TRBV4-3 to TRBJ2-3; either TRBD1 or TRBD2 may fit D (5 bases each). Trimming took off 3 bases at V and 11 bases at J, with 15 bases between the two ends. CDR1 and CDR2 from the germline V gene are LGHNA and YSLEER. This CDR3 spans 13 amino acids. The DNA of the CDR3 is TGCGCCAGCAGCCAGATGGTCCGGGACCGGCAGTATTTT. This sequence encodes CASSQMVRDRQYF.

The CDR3 reads CASSRGLLPTDTQYF. The CDR3 bases are TGTGCCAGCAGTCGGGGACTCCTACCCACAGATACGCAGTATTTT. V usage is TRBV6-2 or TRBV6-3 and J usage is TRBJ2-3; D possibly corresponds to TRBD2 (6 bases). The germline V gene has CDR1 MNHEY and CDR2 SVGEGT. V was clipped by 5 bases and J by 2 bases, with 14 bases between them. CDR3 length equals 15 residues.

This CDR3 is CSAFLTGRSTGELFF. CDR3 coding DNA: TGCAGTGCTTTCCTGACAGGGAGGAGCACCGGGGAGCTGTTTTTT. The chain is built from TRBV20-1 and TRBJ2-2; D possibly corresponds to TRBD1 (7 bases). The CDR3 is 15 residues long. Germline V lookup: CDR1 DFQATT, CDR2 SNEGSKA (reference sequence). Trimming shortened V by 5 bases and J by 4 bases, and 17 bases separated the two germline ends.

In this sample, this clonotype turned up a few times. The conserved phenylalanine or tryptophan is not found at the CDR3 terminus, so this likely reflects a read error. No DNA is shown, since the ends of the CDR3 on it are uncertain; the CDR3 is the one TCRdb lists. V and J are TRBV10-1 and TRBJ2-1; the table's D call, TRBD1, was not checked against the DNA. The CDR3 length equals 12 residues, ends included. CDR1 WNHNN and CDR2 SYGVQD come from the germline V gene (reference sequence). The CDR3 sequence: CASSEGQGGVCG.

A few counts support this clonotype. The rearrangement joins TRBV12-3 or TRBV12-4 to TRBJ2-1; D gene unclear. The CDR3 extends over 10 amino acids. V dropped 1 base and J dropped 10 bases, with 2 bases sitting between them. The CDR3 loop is CASSLGEQFF. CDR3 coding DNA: TGTGCCAGCAGTTTAGGGGAGCAGTTCTTC.

CDR3 bases: TGTGCCAGCAGGCCAAACAGGAGTCGCACAGATACGCAGTATTTT. Translated, it gives CASRPNRSRTDTQYF. The gene calls are TRBV12-3 or TRBV12-4 and TRBJ2-3; tentatively, D is TRBD1 (5 bases). This CDR3 contains 15 residues. V dropped 6 bases and J dropped 1 base, with 14 bases sitting between them.

The CDR3 protein is CASSYRQEQTGELFF. DNA for the CDR3: TGTGCCAGCAGTTACCGACAGGAACAAACCGGGGAGCTGTTTTTT. The chain links TRBV6-5 to TRBJ2-2; D is possibly TRBD1 (6 bases). Germline loops: CDR1 MNHEY, CDR2 SVGAGI. The CDR3 totals 15 residues. V dropped 2 bases and J dropped 5 bases, with 12 bases sitting between them.

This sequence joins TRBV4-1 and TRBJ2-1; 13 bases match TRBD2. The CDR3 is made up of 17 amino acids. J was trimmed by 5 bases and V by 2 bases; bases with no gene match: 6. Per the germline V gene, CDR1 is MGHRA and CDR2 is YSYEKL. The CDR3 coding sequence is TGCGCCAGCAGCCAACCCCCCGGACTAGCGGGGGACAATGAGCAGTTCTTC. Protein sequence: CASSQPPGLAGDNEQFF.

The CDR3 region is CASSLQERQFF. DNA for the CDR3: TGTGCCAGCAGCTTACAGGAACGGCAGTTCTTC. The chain uses TRBV7-2 and TRBJ2-1; no clear D gene. V was shortened by 2 bases and J by 12 bases, with 8 bases between the two germline ends. CDR1 SGHTA and CDR2 FQGNSA come from the germline V gene. This CDR3 region has 11 residues.

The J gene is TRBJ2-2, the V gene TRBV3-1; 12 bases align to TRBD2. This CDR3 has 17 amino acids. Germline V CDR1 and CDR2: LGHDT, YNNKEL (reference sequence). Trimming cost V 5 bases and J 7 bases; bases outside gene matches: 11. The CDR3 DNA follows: TGTGCCAGCAGCAGGACTAGCGGGACTAGTCGAGGCGGGGAGCTGTTTTTT. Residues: CASSRTSGTSRGGELFF.

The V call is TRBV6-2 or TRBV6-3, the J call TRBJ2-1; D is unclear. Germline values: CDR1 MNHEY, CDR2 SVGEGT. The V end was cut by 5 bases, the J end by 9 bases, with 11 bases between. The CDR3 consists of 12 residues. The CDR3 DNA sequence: TGTGCCAGCAGTCAGCCCAGGCTTGAGCAGTTCTTC. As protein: CASSQPRLEQFF.

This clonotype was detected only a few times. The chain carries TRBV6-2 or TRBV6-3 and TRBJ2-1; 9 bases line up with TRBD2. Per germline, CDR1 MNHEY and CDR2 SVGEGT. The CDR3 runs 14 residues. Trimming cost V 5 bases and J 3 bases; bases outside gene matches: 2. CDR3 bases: TGTGCCAGCAGTGGGACTAGCAGCTACAATGAGCAGTTCTTC. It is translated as CASSGTSSYNEQFF.

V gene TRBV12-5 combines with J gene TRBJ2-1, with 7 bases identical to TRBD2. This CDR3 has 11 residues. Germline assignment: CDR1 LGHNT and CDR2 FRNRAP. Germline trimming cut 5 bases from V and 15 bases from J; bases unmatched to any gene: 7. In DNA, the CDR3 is TGTGCTAGTGGTCTCCAAGCGGGACGGTTCTTC. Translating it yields CASGLQAGRFF.

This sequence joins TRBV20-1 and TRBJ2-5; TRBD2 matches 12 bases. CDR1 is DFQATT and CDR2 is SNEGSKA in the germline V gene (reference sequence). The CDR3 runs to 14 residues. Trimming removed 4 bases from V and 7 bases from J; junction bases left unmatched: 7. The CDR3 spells CSATSGRAAGTQYF. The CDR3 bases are TGCAGTGCTACTAGCGGGAGGGCCGCGGGGACCCAGTACTTC.

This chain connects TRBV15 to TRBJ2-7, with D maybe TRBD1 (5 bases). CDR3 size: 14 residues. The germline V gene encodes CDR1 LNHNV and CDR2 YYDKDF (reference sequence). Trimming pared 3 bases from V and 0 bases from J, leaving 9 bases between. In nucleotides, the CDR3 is TGTGCCACCAGCAGGGAGACAGCCTCCTACGAGCAGTACTTC. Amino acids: CATSRETASYEQYF. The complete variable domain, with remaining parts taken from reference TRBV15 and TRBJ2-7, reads DAMVIQNPRYQVTQFGKPVTLSCSQTLNHNVMYWYQQKSSQAPKLLFHYYDKDFNNEADTPDNFQSRRPNTSFCFLDIRSPGLGDTAMYLCATSRETASYEQYFGPGTRLTVT.

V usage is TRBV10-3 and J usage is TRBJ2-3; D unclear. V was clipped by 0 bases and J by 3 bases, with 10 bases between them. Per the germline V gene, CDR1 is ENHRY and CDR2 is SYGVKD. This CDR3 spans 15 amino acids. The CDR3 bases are TGTGCCATCAGTGAGTCTAGGAGCGCGACAGATACGCAGTATTTT. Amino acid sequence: CAISESRSATDTQYF.

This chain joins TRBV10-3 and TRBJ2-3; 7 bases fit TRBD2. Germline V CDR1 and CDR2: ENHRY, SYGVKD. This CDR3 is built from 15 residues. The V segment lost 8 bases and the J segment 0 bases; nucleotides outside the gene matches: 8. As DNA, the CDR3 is TGTGCCATCGGAGTAGCGGGCGCTAGCACAGATACGCAGTATTTT. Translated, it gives CAIGVAGASTDTQYF.

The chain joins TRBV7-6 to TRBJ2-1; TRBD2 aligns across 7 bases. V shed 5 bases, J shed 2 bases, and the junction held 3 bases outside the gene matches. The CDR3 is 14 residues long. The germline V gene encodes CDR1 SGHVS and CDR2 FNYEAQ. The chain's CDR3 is CASSPRETYNEQFF. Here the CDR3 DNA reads TGTGCCAGCAGCCCGCGGGAGACCTACAATGAGCAGTTCTTC.

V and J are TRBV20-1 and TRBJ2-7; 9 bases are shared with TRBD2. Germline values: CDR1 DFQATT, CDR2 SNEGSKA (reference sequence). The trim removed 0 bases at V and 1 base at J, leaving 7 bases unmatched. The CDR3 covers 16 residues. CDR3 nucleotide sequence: TGCAGTGCTAGAGAGTATAGCGGGAGATTGTCCTACGAGCAGTACTTC. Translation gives CSAREYSGRLSYEQYF.

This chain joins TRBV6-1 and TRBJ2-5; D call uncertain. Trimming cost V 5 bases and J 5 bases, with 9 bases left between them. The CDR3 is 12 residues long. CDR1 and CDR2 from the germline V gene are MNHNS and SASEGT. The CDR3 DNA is TGTGCCAGCAGTCGCCTATTGGAGACCCAGTACTTC. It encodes CASSRLLETQYF.

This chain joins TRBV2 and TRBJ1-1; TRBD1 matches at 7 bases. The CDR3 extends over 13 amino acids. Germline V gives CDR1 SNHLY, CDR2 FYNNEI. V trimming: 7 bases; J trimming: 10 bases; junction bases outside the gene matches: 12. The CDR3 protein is CASILDRVQGAFF. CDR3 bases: TGTGCCAGCATTCTTGACAGGGTTCAAGGAGCTTTCTTT.

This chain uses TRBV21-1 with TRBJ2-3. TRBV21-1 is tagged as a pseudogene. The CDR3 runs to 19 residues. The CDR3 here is CASSKHRQRLTNLTDTQYF. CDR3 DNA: TGTGCCAGCAGCAAACATCGTCAGAGGCTTACCAACCTCACAGATACGCAGTATTTT.

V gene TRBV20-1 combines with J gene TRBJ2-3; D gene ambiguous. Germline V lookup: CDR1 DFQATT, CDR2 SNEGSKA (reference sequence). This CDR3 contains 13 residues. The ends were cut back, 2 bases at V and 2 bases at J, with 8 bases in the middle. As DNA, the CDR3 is TGCAGTGCTAGACGTGGAACCACAGATACGCAGTATTTT. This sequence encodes CSARRGTTDTQYF.

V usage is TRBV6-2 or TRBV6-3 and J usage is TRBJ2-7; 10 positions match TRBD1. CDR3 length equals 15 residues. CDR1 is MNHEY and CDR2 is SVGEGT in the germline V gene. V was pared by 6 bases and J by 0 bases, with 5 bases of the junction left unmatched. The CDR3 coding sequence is TGTGCCAGCAGAGGGACAGGGGACCCCTCCTACGAGCAGTACTTC. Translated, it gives CASRGTGDPSYEQYF.